The 15 T cell receptor beta chains in this list originate from one sample, sequenced in a study of CXCR3-negative and CXCR3-positive naive CD8 T cells. General study findings and limits: When CXCR3-positive naive cells were set against CXCR3-negative naive cells, the former had more hydrophobic TRB CDR3s.

No antigen has been identified for these receptors. Preparation of TRB cDNA libraries relied on 5' RACE carrying UMI labels. No DNA is given; TCRdb re-called the 5' RACE reads and lists each CDR3 protein once. This repertoire comprises some 140,000 distinct CDR3 sequences; its ten largest clones make up nearly 0.5%. The specimen was naive CXCR3+ CD8+ T cells from blood. Specified subset: CD45RO-CCR7+CD27+CD95- naive CD8+ T cells expressing CXCR3 (TNR3+). These receptors were collected from a human donor in good health. Some clones in this sample may be carry-over from other donors' samples.

The CDR3 reads CASTEREGVYNEQFF. The genes are TRBV28 and TRBJ2-1; TCRdb picks TRBD2, but there is no DNA to check that call. Germline V gene data show CDR1 as MDHEN and CDR2 as SYDVKM. There are 15 residues in the CDR3.

This sequence joins TRBV20-1 and TRBJ2-7; as DNA is missing, the TRBD2 call by TCRdb cannot be tested. The germline V gene has CDR1 DFQATT and CDR2 SNEGSKA (reference sequence). This CDR3 region has 16 residues. CDR3 in amino acids: CSVEVDQAGGPHEQYF.

The genes are TRBV15 and TRBJ2-1; the TCRdb call, TRBD2, lacks DNA for checking. Germline CDR1 LNHNV, CDR2 YYDKDF (reference sequence). This CDR3 contains 17 residues. The CDR3 spells CATSRDDAGGYGNEQFF. Using reference TRBV15 and TRBJ2-1 for the parts outside the CDR3, the full variable domain is DAMVIQNPRYQVTQFGKPVTLSCSQTLNHNVMYWYQQKSSQAPKLLFHYYDKDFNNEADTPDNFQSRRPNTSFCFLDIRSPGLGDTAMYLCATSRDDAGGYGNEQFFGPGTRLTVL.

The rearrangement uses TRBV4-1 and TRBJ1-2; absent DNA, TCRdb's TRBD1 call cannot be checked. CDR1 and CDR2 (germline): MGHRA, YSYEKL. The CDR3 runs 12 residues. CDR3 loop: CASSPGTGNYAF.

The gene calls are TRBV6-5 and TRBJ2-7; TCRdb's D gene call, TRBD2, goes unchecked for lack of DNA. Germline lookup yields CDR1 MNHEY and CDR2 SVGAGI. The CDR3 consists of 15 residues. This chain's CDR3 is CASRGLAGRIHEQYF.

This chain links TRBV12-3 or TRBV12-4 with TRBJ1-2; the TRBD1 assignment by TCRdb is unverifiable without DNA. The CDR3 sequence is 14 residues long. The CDR3 is CASSPVRPNFGYTF.

The rearrangement links TRBV29-1 to TRBJ2-7; TCRdb lists TRBD1, though no DNA is available to test this call. This CDR3 has 12 residues. Germline CDR1 and CDR2: SQVTM and ANQGSEA. This CDR3 is CSVLGDTYEQYF.

J is TRBJ2-3 and V is TRBV28. The length of the CDR3 is 14 residues. Germline CDR1 MDHEN, CDR2 SYDVKM. CDR3 sequence reads: CASSPDFSTDTQYF. The full variable domain, completed using reference TRBV28 and TRBJ2-3, is DVKVTQSSRYLVKRTGEKVFLECVQDMDHENMFWYRQDPGLGLRLIYFSYDVKMKEKGDIPEGYSVSREKKERFSLILESASTNQTSMYLCASSPDFSTDTQYFGPGTRLTVL.

The rearrangement links TRBV28 to TRBJ2-1; TCRdb outputs TRBD1, but without DNA this stays unchecked. From germline, CDR1 is MDHEN and CDR2 SYDVKM. This CDR3 contains 16 residues. CDR3 loop: CASSLRGAIISGEQFF.

The chain employs TRBV12-3 or TRBV12-4 and TRBJ2-7; TCRdb outputs TRBD2, but without DNA this stays unchecked. This CDR3 has 16 amino acids. The CDR3 sequence: CASSLGVGLNSYEQYF.

CDR3 loop: CASSPLSAYEQYF. The chain recombines TRBV3-1 with TRBJ2-7; the D call from TCRdb, TRBD1, cannot be confirmed without DNA. Germline lookup yields CDR1 LGHDT and CDR2 YNNKEL (reference sequence). This CDR3 comprises 13 residues.

The chain couples TRBV28 to TRBJ2-2. CDR1 is MDHEN, CDR2 SYDVKM, per germline. The CDR3 covers 14 residues. The CDR3 sequence is CASSSRIITGELFF.

The chain joins TRBV11-2 to TRBJ2-1; lacking DNA, the TRBD2 call made by TCRdb goes unchecked. The CDR3 length is 16 residues. Per the germline V gene, CDR1 is SGHAT and CDR2 is FQNNGV. CDR3: CASSLEWTSGTNEQFF.

This rearrangement joins TRBV12-3 or TRBV12-4 to TRBJ2-7; TCRdb outputs TRBD2, but without DNA this stays unchecked. CDR3 length: 18 amino acids. CDR3 sequence: CASSFFPSGGASSYEQYF.

The chain employs TRBV14 and TRBJ2-4; no DNA is available, so the TRBD1 call from TCRdb remains unchecked. The CDR3 is 17 amino acids. Germline values: CDR1 SGHDN, CDR2 FVKESK. The CDR3 sequence: CASSQGTMNGRWGIQYF. Together with reference TRBV14 and TRBJ2-4, the CDR3 gives the full variable domain: EAGVTQFPSHSVIEKGQTVTLRCDPISGHDNLYWYRRVMGKEIKFLLHFVKESKQDESGMPNNRFLAERTGGTYSTLKVQPAELEDSGVYFCASSQGTMNGRWGIQYFGAGTRLSVL.